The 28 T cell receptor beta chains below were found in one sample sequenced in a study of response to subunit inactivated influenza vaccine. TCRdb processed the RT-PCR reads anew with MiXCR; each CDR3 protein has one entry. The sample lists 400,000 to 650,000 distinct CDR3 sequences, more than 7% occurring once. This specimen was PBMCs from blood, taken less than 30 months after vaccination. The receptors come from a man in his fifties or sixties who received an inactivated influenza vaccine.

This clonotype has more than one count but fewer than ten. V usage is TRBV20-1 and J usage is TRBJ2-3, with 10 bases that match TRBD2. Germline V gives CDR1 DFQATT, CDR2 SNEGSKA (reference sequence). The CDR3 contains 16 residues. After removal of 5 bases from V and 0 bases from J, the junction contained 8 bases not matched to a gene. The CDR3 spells CSAFSGGSLSTDTQYF. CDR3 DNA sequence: TGCAGTGCTTTTAGCGGGGGGTCCTTGAGCACAGATACGCAGTATTTT.

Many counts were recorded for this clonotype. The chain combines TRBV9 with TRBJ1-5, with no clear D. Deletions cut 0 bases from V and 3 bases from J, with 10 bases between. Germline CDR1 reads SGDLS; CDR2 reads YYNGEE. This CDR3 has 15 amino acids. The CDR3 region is CASSVAADINQPQHF. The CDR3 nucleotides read TGTGCCAGCAGCGTAGCGGCAGACATCAATCAGCCCCAGCATTTT.

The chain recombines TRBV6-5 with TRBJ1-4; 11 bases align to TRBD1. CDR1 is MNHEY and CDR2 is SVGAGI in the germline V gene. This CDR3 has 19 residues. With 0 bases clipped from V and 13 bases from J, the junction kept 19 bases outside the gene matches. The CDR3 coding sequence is TGTGCCAGCAGTTACTCTTCCCGGACAGGGGGCCGTCGACGTGGGCTACTGTTTTTT. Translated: CASSYSSRTGGRRRGLLFF.

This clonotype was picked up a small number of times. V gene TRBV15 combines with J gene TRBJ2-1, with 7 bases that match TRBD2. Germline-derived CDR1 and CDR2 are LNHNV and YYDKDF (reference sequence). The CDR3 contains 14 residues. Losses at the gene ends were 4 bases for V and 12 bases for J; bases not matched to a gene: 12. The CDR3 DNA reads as TGTGCCACCAGCAAACCATCTGGACTAGTAGGGCAGTTCTTC. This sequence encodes CATSKPSGLVGQFF.

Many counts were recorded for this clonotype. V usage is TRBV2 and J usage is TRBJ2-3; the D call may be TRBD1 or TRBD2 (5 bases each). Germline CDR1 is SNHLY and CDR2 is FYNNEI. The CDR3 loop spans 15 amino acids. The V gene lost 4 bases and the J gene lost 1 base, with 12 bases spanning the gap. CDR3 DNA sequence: TGTGCCAGCAGTGCTTCGCAGGGAGGCACAGATACGCAGTATTTT. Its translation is CASSASQGGTDTQYF.

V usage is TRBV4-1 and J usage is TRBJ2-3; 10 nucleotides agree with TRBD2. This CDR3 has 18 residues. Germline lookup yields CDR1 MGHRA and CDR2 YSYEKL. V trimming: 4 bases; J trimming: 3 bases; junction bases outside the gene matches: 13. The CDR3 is CASSRFGSSGGRTDTQYF. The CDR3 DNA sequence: TGCGCCAGCAGCCGATTTGGGTCTAGCGGGGGAAGGACAGATACGCAGTATTTT.

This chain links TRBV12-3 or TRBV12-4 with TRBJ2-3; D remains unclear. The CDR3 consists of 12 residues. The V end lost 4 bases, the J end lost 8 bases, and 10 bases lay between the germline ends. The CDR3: CASSSSHGTQYF. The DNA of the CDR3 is TGTGCCAGCAGTTCTAGTCACGGTACGCAGTATTTT.

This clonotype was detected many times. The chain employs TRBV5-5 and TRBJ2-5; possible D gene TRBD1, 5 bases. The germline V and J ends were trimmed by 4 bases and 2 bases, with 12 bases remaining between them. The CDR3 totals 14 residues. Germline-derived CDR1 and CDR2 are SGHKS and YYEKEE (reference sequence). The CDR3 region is CASSSVGVQETQYF. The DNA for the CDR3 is TGTGCCAGCAGCAGCGTAGGGGTGCAAGAGACCCAGTACTTC.

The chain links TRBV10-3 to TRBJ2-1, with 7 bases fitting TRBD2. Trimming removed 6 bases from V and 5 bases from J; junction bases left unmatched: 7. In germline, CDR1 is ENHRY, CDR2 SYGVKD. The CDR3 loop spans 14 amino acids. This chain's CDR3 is CAIRLGLGNNEQFF. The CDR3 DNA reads TGTGCCATCAGACTAGGACTAGGAAACAATGAGCAGTTCTTC.

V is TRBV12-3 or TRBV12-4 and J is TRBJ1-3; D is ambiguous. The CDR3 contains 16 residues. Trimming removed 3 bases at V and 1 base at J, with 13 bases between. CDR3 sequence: CASSFGQRSSGNTIYF. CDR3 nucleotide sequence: TGTGCCAGCAGTTTCGGCCAGCGCTCTTCTGGAAACACCATATATTTT.

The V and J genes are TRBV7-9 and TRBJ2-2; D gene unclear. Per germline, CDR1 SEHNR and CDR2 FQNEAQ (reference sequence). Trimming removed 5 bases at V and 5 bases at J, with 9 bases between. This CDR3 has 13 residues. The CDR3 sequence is CASSVRLTGELFF. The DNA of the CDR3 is TGTGCCAGCAGCGTAAGGTTAACCGGGGAGCTGTTTTTT.

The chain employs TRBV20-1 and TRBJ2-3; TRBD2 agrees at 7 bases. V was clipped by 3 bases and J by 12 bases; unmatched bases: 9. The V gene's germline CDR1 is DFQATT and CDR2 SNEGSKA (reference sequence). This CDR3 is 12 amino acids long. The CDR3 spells CSARGTIYPQYF. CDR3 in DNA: TGCAGTGCTAGGGGGACTATATATCCCCAGTATTTT.

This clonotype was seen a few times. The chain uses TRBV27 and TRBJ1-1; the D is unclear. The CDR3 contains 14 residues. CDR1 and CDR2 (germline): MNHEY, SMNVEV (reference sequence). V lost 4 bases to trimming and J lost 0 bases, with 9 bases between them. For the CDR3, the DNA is TGTGCCAGCAGTTACCGGGCGATGAACACTGAAGCTTTCTTT. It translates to CASSYRAMNTEAFF.

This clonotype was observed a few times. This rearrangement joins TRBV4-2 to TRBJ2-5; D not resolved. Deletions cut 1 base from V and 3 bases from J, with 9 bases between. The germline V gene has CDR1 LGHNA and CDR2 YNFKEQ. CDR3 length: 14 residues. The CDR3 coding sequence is TGTGCCAGCAGCCAAGGGACCGTTGAAGAGACCCAGTACTTC. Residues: CASSQGTVEETQYF.

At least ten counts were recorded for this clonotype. CDR3 region: CSARDVYGETYNEQFF. Written as DNA, the CDR3 is TGCAGTGCTAGAGATGTTTACGGAGAAACTTACAATGAGCAGTTCTTC. This chain joins TRBV20-1 and TRBJ2-1; D call uncertain. In germline, CDR1 is DFQATT, CDR2 SNEGSKA (reference sequence). The CDR3 has 16 amino acids. Trimming cost V 0 bases and J 4 bases, with 16 bases left between them.

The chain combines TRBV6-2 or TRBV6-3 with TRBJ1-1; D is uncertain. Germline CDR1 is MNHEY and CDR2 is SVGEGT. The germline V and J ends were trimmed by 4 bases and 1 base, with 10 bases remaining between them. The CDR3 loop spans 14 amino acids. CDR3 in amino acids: CASSFPGRNTEAFF. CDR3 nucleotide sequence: TGTGCCAGCAGTTTTCCCGGACGGAACACTGAAGCTTTCTTT.

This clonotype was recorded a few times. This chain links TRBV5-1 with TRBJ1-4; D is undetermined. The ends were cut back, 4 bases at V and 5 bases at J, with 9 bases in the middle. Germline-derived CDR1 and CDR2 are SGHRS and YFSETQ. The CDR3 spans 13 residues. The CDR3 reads CASSPRRNEKLFF. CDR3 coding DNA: TGCGCCAGCAGCCCGAGAAGGAATGAAAAACTGTTTTTT. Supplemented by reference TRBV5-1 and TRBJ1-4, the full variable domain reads KAGVTQTPRYLIKTRGQQVTLSCSPISGHRSVSWYQQTPGQGLQFLFEYFSETQRNKGNFPGRFSGRQFSNSRSEMNVSTLELGDSALYLCASSPRRNEKLFFGSGTQLSVL.

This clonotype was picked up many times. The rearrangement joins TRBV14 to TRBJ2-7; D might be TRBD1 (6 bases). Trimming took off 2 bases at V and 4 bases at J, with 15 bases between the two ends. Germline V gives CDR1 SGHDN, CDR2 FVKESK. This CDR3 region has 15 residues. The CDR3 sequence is CASSQHRDKLYEQYF. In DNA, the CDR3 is TGTGCCAGCAGCCAACACCGGGACAAGTTATACGAGCAGTACTTC.

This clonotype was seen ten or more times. The CDR3 sequence: CATSSRTGSGYTF. Written as DNA, the CDR3 is TGTGCCACCAGCTCCCGGACAGGATCGGGCTACACCTTC. The chain joins TRBV15 to TRBJ1-2; 7 bases are a match to TRBD1. The CDR3 has 13 amino acids. Germline CDR1 reads LNHNV; CDR2 reads YYDKDF (reference sequence). V was pared by 5 bases and J by 8 bases, with 8 bases of the junction left unmatched.

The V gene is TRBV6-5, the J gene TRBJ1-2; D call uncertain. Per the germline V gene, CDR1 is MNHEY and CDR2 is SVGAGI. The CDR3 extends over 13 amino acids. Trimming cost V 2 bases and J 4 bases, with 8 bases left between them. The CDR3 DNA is TGTGCCAGCAGTTACGGAGCGGGCTATGGCTACACCTTC. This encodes CASSYGAGYGYTF.

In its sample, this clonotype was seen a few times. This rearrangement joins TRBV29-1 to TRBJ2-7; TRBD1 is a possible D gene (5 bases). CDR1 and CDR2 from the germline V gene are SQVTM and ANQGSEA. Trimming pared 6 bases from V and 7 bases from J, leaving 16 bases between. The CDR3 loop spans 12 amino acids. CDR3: CSVTDRLWEQYF. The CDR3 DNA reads TGCAGCGTCACTGACAGACTTTGGGAGCAGTACTTC.

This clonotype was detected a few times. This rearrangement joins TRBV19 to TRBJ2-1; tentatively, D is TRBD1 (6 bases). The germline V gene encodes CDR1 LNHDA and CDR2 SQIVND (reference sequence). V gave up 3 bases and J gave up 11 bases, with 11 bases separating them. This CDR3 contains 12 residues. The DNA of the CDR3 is TGTGCCAGTAGTATTGACAGGACCCAGCAGTTCTTC. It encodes CASSIDRTQQFF.

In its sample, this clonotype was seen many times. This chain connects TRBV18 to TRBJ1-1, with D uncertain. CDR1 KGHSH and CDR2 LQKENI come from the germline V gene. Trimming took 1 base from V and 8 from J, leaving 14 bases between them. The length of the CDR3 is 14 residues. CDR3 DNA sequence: TGTGCCAGCTCACCACGAGGCTCGGGTGGGGAAGCTTTCTTT. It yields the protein CASSPRGSGGEAFF. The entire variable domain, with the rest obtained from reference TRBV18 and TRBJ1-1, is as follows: NAGVMQNPRHLVRRRGQEARLRCSPMKGHSHVYWYRQLPEEGLKFMVYLQKENIIDESGMPKERFSAEFPKEGPSILRIQQVVRGDSAAYFCASSPRGSGGEAFFGQGTRLTVV.

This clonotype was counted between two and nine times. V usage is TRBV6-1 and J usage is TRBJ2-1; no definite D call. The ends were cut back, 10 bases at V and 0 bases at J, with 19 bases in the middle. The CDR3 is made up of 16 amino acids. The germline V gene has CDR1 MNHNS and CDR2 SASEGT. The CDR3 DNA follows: TGTGCCACCCGGTTGGAGACGGCGAGCTCCTACAATGAGCAGTTCTTC. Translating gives CATRLETASSYNEQFF.

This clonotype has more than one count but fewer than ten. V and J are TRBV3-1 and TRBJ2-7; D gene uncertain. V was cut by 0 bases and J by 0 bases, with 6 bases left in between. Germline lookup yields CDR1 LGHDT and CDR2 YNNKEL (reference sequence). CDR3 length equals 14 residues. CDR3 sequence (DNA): TGTGCCAGCAGCCAAGATCACAGCTCCTACGAGCAGTACTTC. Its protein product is CASSQDHSSYEQYF.

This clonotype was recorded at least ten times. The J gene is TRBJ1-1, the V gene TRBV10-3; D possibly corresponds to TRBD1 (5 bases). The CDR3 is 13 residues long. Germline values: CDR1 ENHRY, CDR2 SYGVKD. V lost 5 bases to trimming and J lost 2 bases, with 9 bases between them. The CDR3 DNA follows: TGTGCCATCAGTTCGACAGACAACACTGAAGCTTTCTTT. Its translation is CAISSTDNTEAFF.

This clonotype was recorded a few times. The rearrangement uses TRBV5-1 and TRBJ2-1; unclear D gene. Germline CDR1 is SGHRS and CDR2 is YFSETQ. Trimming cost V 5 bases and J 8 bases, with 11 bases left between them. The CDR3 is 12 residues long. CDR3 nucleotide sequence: TGCGCCAGCAGATATGACCTGTATGAGCAGTTCTTC. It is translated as CASRYDLYEQFF.

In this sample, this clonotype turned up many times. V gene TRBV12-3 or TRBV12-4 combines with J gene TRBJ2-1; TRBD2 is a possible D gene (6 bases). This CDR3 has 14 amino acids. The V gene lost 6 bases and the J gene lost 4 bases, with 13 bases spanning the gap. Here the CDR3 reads CASSEGTYYNEQFF. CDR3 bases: TGTGCCAGCAGCGAGGGGACTTATTACAATGAGCAGTTCTTC.